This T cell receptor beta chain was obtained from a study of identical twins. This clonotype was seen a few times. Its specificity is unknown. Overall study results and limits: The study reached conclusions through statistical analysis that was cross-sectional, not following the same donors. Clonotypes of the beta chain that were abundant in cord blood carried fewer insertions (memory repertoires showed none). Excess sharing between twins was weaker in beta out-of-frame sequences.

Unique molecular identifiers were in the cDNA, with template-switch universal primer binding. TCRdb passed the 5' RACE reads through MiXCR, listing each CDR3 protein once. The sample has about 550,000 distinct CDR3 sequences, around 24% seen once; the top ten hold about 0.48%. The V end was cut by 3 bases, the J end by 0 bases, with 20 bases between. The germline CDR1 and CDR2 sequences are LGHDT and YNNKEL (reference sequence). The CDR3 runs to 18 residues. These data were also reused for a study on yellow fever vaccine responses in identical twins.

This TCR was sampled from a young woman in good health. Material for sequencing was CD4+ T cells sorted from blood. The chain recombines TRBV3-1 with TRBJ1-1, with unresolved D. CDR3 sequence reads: CASSQPSNKPKMNTEAFF. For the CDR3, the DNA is TGTGCCAGCAGCCAGCCCTCGAATAAACCCAAAATGAACACTGAAGCTTTCTTT.